Following are 26 T cell receptor beta chains from one sample sequenced in a study of T cell responses to AZD1222 COVID-19 vaccine. TCRdb's table, derived via immunoSEQ multiplex PCR, lists solely in-frame clones and lacks some. The sample shows 200,000 or so clones, around 87% of them seen only once. This sample comprised peripheral blood, obtained on day 0 of MenACWY control vaccination. These receptors originate from an adult in good health.

The chain joins TRBV19 to TRBJ2-1; no firm D call. Looked up from germline, CDR1 is LNHDA and CDR2 is SQIVND (reference sequence). This CDR3 contains 14 residues. V was cut by 9 bases and J by 2 bases, with 14 bases left in between. The CDR3 DNA follows: TGTGCCAGCAGTGGACCTGCCCCCTACAATGAGCAGTTCTTC. It specifies CASSGPAPYNEQFF.

This chain uses TRBV7-2 with TRBJ2-1, with TRBD1 as a possible D gene (6 bases). Looked up from germline, CDR1 is SGHTA and CDR2 is FQGNSA. Trimming stripped 1 base from V and 9 bases from J, with 19 bases between. This CDR3 is built from 16 residues. The CDR3 DNA follows: TGTGCCAGCAGCTTAGAAGGACAGAAATTTGGTAGTGAGCAGTTCTTC. It codes for CASSLEGQKFGSEQFF.

The rearrangement links TRBV7-2 to TRBJ2-7; no clear D. This CDR3 spans 13 amino acids. The germline V gene has CDR1 SGHTA and CDR2 FQGNSA. V gave up 1 base and J gave up 2 bases, with 6 bases separating them. The CDR3 DNA follows: TGTGCCAGCAGCTTAGATACTGCCTACGAGCAGTACTTC. Translated: CASSLDTAYEQYF.

The chain has TRBV28 and TRBJ1-1; weak D call: TRBD1 (6 bases). The germline V gene encodes CDR1 MDHEN and CDR2 SYDVKM. Trimming removed 8 bases at V and 4 bases at J, with 11 bases between. This CDR3 is 12 amino acids long. The CDR3 DNA reads TGTGCCAGCGGACCAGGGGCCACTGAAGCTTTCTTT. This sequence encodes CASGPGATEAFF.

The chain is built from TRBV4-1 and TRBJ2-2, with D hard to call. CDR1 is MGHRA, CDR2 YSYEKL, per germline. Trimming took 1 base from V and 2 from J, leaving 14 bases between them. This CDR3 is 17 amino acids long. The CDR3 is CASSQANMGFNTGELFF. In nucleotides, the CDR3 is TGCGCCAGCAGCCAAGCTAACATGGGGTTTAACACCGGGGAGCTGTTTTTT.

V is TRBV13 and J is TRBJ2-2, with 7 nucleotides matching TRBD1. After removal of 4 bases from V and 2 bases from J, the junction contained 7 bases not matched to a gene. This CDR3 has 16 amino acids. The germline CDR1 and CDR2 sequences are PRHDT and FYEKMQ (reference sequence). Here the CDR3 reads CASSSDRDRNTGELFF. Written as DNA, the CDR3 is TGTGCCAGCAGCTCAGACCGGGACAGAAACACCGGGGAGCTGTTTTTT.

CDR3 nucleotides: TGTGCCAGCAGCGGGGACGGAGCCTCGAACACCGGGGAGCTGTTTTTT. Encoded protein: CASSGDGASNTGELFF. This rearrangement joins TRBV9 to TRBJ2-2; D is perhaps TRBD1 or TRBD2 (5 bases each). CDR3 length: 16 amino acids. CDR1 SGDLS and CDR2 YYNGEE come from the germline V gene. Trimming removed 3 bases at V and 0 bases at J, with 12 bases between.

The rearrangement links TRBV6-6 to TRBJ1-5; D is perhaps TRBD1 (6 bases). Between the trimmed V and J ends, which lost 5 bases and 4 bases, there was a span of 15 bases. This CDR3 has 15 residues. Germline lookup yields CDR1 MNHNY and CDR2 SVGAGI (reference sequence). As DNA, the CDR3 is TGTGCCAGCAGTCGGACAGTTGAACCTAATCAGCCCCAGCATTTT. It specifies CASSRTVEPNQPQHF.

In its sample, this clone was seen once. The CDR3 loop reads CASSYRESNQPQHF. Here the CDR3 DNA reads TGTGCCAGCAGTTACAGGGAGAGCAATCAGCCCCAGCATTTT. V is TRBV6-5 and J is TRBJ1-5; D remains unclear. V gave up 2 bases and J gave up 1 base, with 6 bases separating them. The germline V gene has CDR1 MNHEY and CDR2 SVGAGI. The CDR3 consists of 14 residues.

A word on this clone: At one of its ends the junction is not consistent with the germline gene, which may arise from a read error. The chain is built from TRBV28 and TRBJ1-2; D not certain. CDR3 size: 13 residues. Germline V CDR1 and CDR2: MDHEN, SYDVKM. CDR3 sequence reads: CASKASINSGYTF. DNA of the CDR3: TGTGCCAGCAAGGCTTCTATTAACTCTGGCTACACCTTC.

CDR3 nucleotides: TGTGCCAGCACCGTGGGAGGGTCTGGGGCCAACGTCCTGACTTTC. Translating it yields CASTVGGSGANVLTF. The chain carries TRBV7-2 and TRBJ2-6; 7 positions agree with TRBD2. J was trimmed by 1 base and V by 7 bases; bases with no gene match: 4. This CDR3 region has 15 residues. CDR1 and CDR2 from the germline V gene are SGHTA and FQGNSA.

The chain uses TRBV6-6 and TRBJ1-4; D is possibly TRBD1 (5 bases). Germline V gives CDR1 MNHNY, CDR2 SVGAGI (reference sequence). This CDR3 has 19 amino acids. V lost 5 bases and J 0 bases, leaving 22 bases between the germline ends. CDR3 loop: CASSPPPRDGPATNEKLFF. DNA of the CDR3: TGTGCCAGCAGTCCCCCCCCGCGGGACGGCCCGGCAACTAATGAAAAACTGTTTTTT.

The V call is TRBV28, the J call TRBJ1-2, with 8 bases that match TRBD1. V dropped 6 bases and J dropped 5; count of bases not matched to a gene: 11. The CDR3 totals 15 residues. CDR1 and CDR2 from the germline V gene are MDHEN and SYDVKM. The CDR3 reads CASRTDRERQYGYTF. The CDR3, as DNA: TGTGCCAGCAGAACGGACAGGGAAAGGCAGTATGGCTACACCTTC.

The chain employs TRBV11-2 and TRBJ2-7; 10 positions agree with TRBD1. The CDR3 runs 18 residues. With 5 bases clipped from V and 4 bases from J, the junction kept 17 bases outside the gene matches. CDR1 and CDR2 (germline): SGHAT, FQNNGV. CDR3 DNA: TGTGCCAGCAGCCCCGGGGCCCTGACAGGGGGCGCGGAATACGAGCAGTACTTC. This translates into CASSPGALTGGAEYEQYF.

The CDR3: CASSSDWNTEAFF. The CDR3 nucleotides are TGTGCCAGTAGTTCCGACTGGAACACTGAAGCTTTCTTT. This chain connects TRBV19 to TRBJ1-1; D gene unclear. The CDR3 consists of 13 residues. V lost 5 bases and J 1 base, leaving 8 bases between the germline ends. Germline CDR1 LNHDA, CDR2 SQIVND (reference sequence).

The table lists this clone with a few counts. This chain connects TRBV19 to TRBJ1-1; 8 bases fit TRBD1. The trim removed 3 bases at V and 0 bases at J, leaving 9 bases unmatched. The germline V gene has CDR1 LNHDA and CDR2 SQIVND (reference sequence). The length of the CDR3 is 17 residues. The CDR3 DNA sequence: TGTGCCAGTAGTATGTTCCCCCAGGGGGCGGTGAACACTGAAGCTTTCTTT. Translating it yields CASSMFPQGAVNTEAFF.

J is TRBJ1-5 and V is TRBV6-5; D ambiguous. The germline V gene has CDR1 MNHEY and CDR2 SVGAGI. V lost 6 bases to trimming and J lost 2 bases, with 11 bases between them. This CDR3 comprises 14 residues. CDR3 nucleotide sequence: TGTGCCAGCAGCCCATCCCACGGCAATCAGCCCCAGCATTTT. This codes for CASSPSHGNQPQHF.

The V and J genes are TRBV5-6 and TRBJ2-2, with 8 bases lining up with TRBD1. V lost 5 bases, J lost 5 bases, and 5 bases stayed unmatched. Germline assignment: CDR1 SGHDT and CDR2 YYEEEE. There are 14 residues in the CDR3. This CDR3 is CASRGTGGTGELFF. In DNA, the CDR3 is TGTGCCAGCAGGGGGACAGGAGGAACCGGGGAGCTGTTTTTT.

The chain uses TRBV5-1 and TRBJ1-6, with D perhaps matching TRBD1 (6 bases). Between the trimmed V and J ends, which lost 0 bases and 8 bases, there was a span of 15 bases. Germline assignment: CDR1 SGHRS and CDR2 YFSETQ. CDR3 size: 16 residues. The CDR3 DNA reads as TGCGCCAGCAGCTTGGAGGGCCGGGACAACTATTCACCCCTCCACTTT. Protein product: CASSLEGRDNYSPLHF.

The V and J genes are TRBV18 and TRBJ1-2; the match to TRBD1 covers 7 bases. Germline V lookup: CDR1 KGHSH, CDR2 LQKENI. This CDR3 has 14 amino acids. V lost 0 bases and J lost 8; bases outside the gene matches: 6. CDR3 residues: CASSPPEGAGGYTF. Written as DNA, the CDR3 is TGTGCCAGCTCACCACCGGAGGGGGCGGGAGGCTACACCTTC.

The J gene is TRBJ1-1, the V gene TRBV19; no reliable D call. Trimming stripped 0 bases from V and 0 bases from J, with 5 bases between. Germline V gene lookup returns CDR1 LNHDA and CDR2 SQIVND (reference sequence). CDR3 length equals 14 residues. The CDR3 loop reads CASSIELMNTEAFF. The CDR3, as DNA: TGTGCCAGTAGTATAGAGCTGATGAACACTGAAGCTTTCTTT.

The J gene is TRBJ1-6, the V gene TRBV28; D perhaps matches TRBD1 (5 bases). The germline V gene has CDR1 MDHEN and CDR2 SYDVKM. The V end was cut by 7 bases, the J end by 7 bases, with 20 bases between. The CDR3 contains 16 residues. For the CDR3, the DNA is TGTGCCAGCACCGAACCTCTGGGGGGTCGAAATTCACCCCTCCACTTT. Its protein product is CASTEPLGGRNSPLHF. Based on the CDR3 plus reference TRBV28 and TRBJ1-6, the full variable domain is DVKVTQSSRYLVKRTGEKVFLECVQDMDHENMFWYRQDPGLGLRLIYFSYDVKMKEKGDIPEGYSVSREKKERFSLILESASTNQTSMYLCASTEPLGGRNSPLHFGNGTRLTVT.

V usage is TRBV3-1 (or the pseudogene TRBV3-2) and J usage is TRBJ2-7, with 12 bases fitting TRBD2. In germline, CDR1 is LGHDT, CDR2 YNNKEL (reference sequence). V lost 1 base and J lost 1; bases outside the gene matches: 2. The CDR3 loop spans 16 amino acids. This CDR3 reads CASSQAGTSGSYEQYF. CDR3 bases: TGTGCCAGCAGCCAAGCTGGGACTAGCGGGTCCTACGAGCAGTACTTC.

This clone appeared a few times. V gene TRBV4-1 combines with J gene TRBJ2-7; possibly TRBD1 for D (5 bases). This CDR3 region has 15 residues. Germline V gene sequence: CDR1 MGHRA, CDR2 YSYEKL. V was clipped by 1 base and J by 4 bases, with 14 bases between them. The CDR3 region is CASSQGSSGAYEQYF. The CDR3 nucleotides read TGCGCCAGCAGCCAAGGTTCTAGTGGGGCATACGAGCAGTACTTC.

The rearrangement uses TRBV28 and TRBJ1-2, with D possibly being TRBD1 (5 bases). The CDR3 spans 14 residues. Germline values: CDR1 MDHEN, CDR2 SYDVKM. Trimming removed 8 bases at V and 0 bases at J, with 13 bases between. The CDR3 nucleotides read TGTGCCAGCCTAACGGGGGGGACTAACTATGGCTACACCTTC. This encodes CASLTGGTNYGYTF.

This clone was found once. J is TRBJ1-1 and V is TRBV27; D unresolved. V was trimmed by 5 bases and J by 0 bases, leaving 7 bases between them. CDR3 length: 13 amino acids. CDR1 is MNHEY, CDR2 SMNVEV, per germline (reference sequence). CDR3 coding DNA: TGTGCCAGCAGTCTCGAAGTGAACACTGAAGCTTTCTTT. Translation: CASSLEVNTEAFF.